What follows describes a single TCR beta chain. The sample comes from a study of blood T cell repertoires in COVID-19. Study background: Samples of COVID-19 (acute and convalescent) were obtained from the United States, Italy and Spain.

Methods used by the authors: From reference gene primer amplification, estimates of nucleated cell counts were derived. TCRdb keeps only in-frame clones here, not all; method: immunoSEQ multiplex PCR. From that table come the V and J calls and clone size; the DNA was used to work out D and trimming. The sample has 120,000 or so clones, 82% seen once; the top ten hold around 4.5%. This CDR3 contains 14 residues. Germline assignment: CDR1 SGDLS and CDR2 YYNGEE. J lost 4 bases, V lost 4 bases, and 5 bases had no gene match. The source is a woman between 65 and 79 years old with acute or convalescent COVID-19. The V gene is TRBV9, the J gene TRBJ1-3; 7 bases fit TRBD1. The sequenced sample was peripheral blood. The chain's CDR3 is CASSTMTGGNTIYF. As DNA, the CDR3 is TGTGCCAGCAGCACCATGACAGGGGGAAACACCATATATTTT.